A single sample is the source of the 16 T cell receptor delta chains below, sequenced in a study of gamma-delta chains in newborns, infants, children. TCRdb applied CATT to the reads for clone calling. The data contain some 4,100 delta-chain clones, more than 0.55% of them singletons. The sample consisted of blood. The receptors were gathered from a child who was a newborn, infant or young child, either healthy, febrile or measles-vaccinated (not recorded which).

Judged by abundance, this clone is medium-sized. Other DNA sequences in this specimen translate into the identical CDR3. The chain carries TRDV2 and TRDJ3; a weak D match, TRDD3 (6 bases). The CDR3 is 21 amino acids. V was clipped by 3 bases and J by 0 bases, with 23 bases between them. Germline lookup yields CDR1 GEAIGNYY and CDR2 EKD. The CDR3 nucleotides read TGTGCCTGTGACCAAGTTTCGAACGGGGATCCGAGCTCCTGGGACACCCGACAGATGTTTTTC. It translates to CACDQVSNGDPSSWDTRQMFF.

This clone came up a few times. This may be a read error, as it is one base from a much larger clone. This same CDR3 is encoded by further DNA sequences in the sample. The chain uses TRDV2 and TRDJ3, with TRDD3 matching over 12 bases. The germline CDR1 and CDR2 sequences are GEAIGNYY and EKD. This CDR3 is built from 22 residues. CDR3 amino acids: CACDTVWGIRRTAGWDTRQMFF. CDR3 bases: TGTGCCTGCGACACCGTCTGGGGGATACGCAGAACGGCTGGTTGGGACACCCGACAGATGTTTTTC.

Notes on this clone: TCRdb's protein, taken from a much larger clone, differs from this DNA's translation at residue 12, likely owing to a read error; the protein displayed comes from the DNA. Without a V gene call, the J gene is given as TRDJ1; the table's D call of TRDD3 was not tested on the DNA. This CDR3 spans 15 amino acids. The CDR3 coding sequence is TGTGCCTGTGACACCGGGGGTTCGTACACCGATAACCTCATCTTT. Its protein is CACDTGGSYTDNLIF.

By frequency in the sample, this clone is large. Other DNA sequences in the sample encode the same CDR3. The rearrangement joins TRDV2 to TRDJ2, with 13 bases that match TRDD3. Trimming at V came to 0 bases and at J to 4 bases, leaving 10 bases not matched to a gene. Germline CDR1 is GEAIGNYY and CDR2 is EKD. The length of the CDR3 is 19 residues. CDR3 amino acids: CACDTLVLGDTRETAQLFF. Here the CDR3 DNA reads TGTGCCTGTGACACCCTTGTACTGGGGGATACGCGGGAGACAGCACAACTCTTCTTT.

In this sample, this clone is large. Other DNA sequences in this sample translate to the same CDR3. This sequence joins TRDV2 and TRDJ3, with D possibly matching TRDD3 (6 bases). V dropped 0 bases and J dropped 0 bases, with 8 bases sitting between them. The CDR3 extends over 17 amino acids. Germline lookup yields CDR1 GEAIGNYY and CDR2 EKD. The CDR3: CACDTGGSSWDTRQMFF. The CDR3 DNA sequence: TGTGCCTGTGACACCGGGGGGAGCTCCTGGGACACCCGACAGATGTTTTTC.

This clone was picked up a small number of times. The amino acid sequence in TCRdb belongs to a much larger clone and departs from this DNA's translation at residue 5, likely a sequencing read error; the sequence shown is translated from the DNA. V gene TRDV2 combines with J gene TRDJ3, with 11 bases identical to TRDD3. V was pared by 3 bases and J by 3 bases, with 3 bases of the junction left unmatched. This CDR3 has 17 residues. The germline V gene has CDR1 GEAIGNYY and CDR2 EKD. The CDR3 DNA is TGTGCCTGTGACGGTACTGGGGGATACTGGGACACCCGACAGATGTTTTTC. The encoded protein is CACDGTGGYWDTRQMFF.

This clone was observed a few times. TCRdb has a much larger clone's protein, which differs at residue 8 from the translation of this DNA, likely because of a read error; what is shown is the protein translated from the DNA. Additional DNA sequences in this sample encode the identical CDR3. The rearrangement uses TRDV2 and TRDJ3, with 7 bases matching TRDD3. V trimming: 1 base; J trimming: 0 bases; junction bases outside the gene matches: 2. CDR1 and CDR2 from the germline V gene are GEAIGNYY and EKD. This CDR3 has 17 residues. The CDR3 region is CACDTGGHSWDTRQMFF. In nucleotides, the CDR3 is TGTGCCTGTGACACTGGGGGACACTCCTGGGACACCCGACAGATGTTTTTC.

A note on this clone: The protein that TCRdb holds for this DNA derives from a much larger clone and differs from the translated DNA at residue 4, which likely indicates a read error; the protein shown here is translated from the DNA. The V gene is TRDV2, the J gene TRDJ3, with 10 bases matching TRDD3. CDR3 length: 17 residues. Germline loops: CDR1 GEAIGNYY, CDR2 EKD. The CDR3 loop reads CACGTWGISWDTRQMFF. For the CDR3, the DNA is TGTGCCTGTGGCACCTGGGGGATATCCTGGGACACCCGACAGATGTTTTTC.

As for this clone: The protein in TCRdb stems from a much larger clone and differs at residue 7 from this DNA's translation, likely a read error; here the protein is translated from the DNA. The chain links TRDV2 to TRDJ3; D may be TRDD3 (6 bases). With 3 bases removed from V and 1 base from J, the gap between germline ends came to 9 bases. The CDR3 is made up of 16 amino acids. Germline-derived CDR1 and CDR2 are GEAIGNYY and EKD. The CDR3 nucleotides are TGTGCCTGTGACTGGGGGGCATCCTGGGACACCCGACAGATGTTTTTC. Protein sequence: CACDWGASWDTRQMFF.

There are a few counts of this clone. TCRdb assigns this DNA the protein of a much larger clone, which departs from its translation at residue 13; this likely reflects a read error, and the protein shown comes from translating the DNA. The V call is TRDV2, the J call TRDJ1; the match to TRDD3 covers 10 bases. This CDR3 comprises 17 residues. Germline loops: CDR1 GEAIGNYY, CDR2 EKD. CDR3 sequence: CACDHGGYRTYTYKLIF. CDR3 nucleotide sequence: TGTGCCTGTGACCATGGGGGATACAGAACGTACACCTATAAACTCATCTTT.

A note on this clone: The protein that TCRdb holds for this DNA derives from a much larger clone and differs from the translated DNA at residue 5, which likely indicates a read error; the protein shown here is translated from the DNA. This chain joins TRDV2 and TRDJ2; 8 bases line up with TRDD3. The V gene end was trimmed by 3 bases and the J gene end by 3 bases; junction bases not matched to a gene: 2. Looked up from germline, CDR1 is GEAIGNYY and CDR2 is EKD. This CDR3 has 14 residues. CDR3: CACDAWGMTAQLFF. The CDR3 nucleotides are TGTGCCTGTGACGCCTGGGGGATGACAGCACAACTCTTCTTT.

As to this clone: The protein TCRdb gives is from a much larger clone and does not agree with this DNA's translation at residue 5, likely a read error; the protein shown here comes from the DNA. Other nucleotide sequences from this sample produce the same CDR3. This rearrangement joins TRDV2 to TRDJ2, with 9 bases fitting TRDD3. The CDR3 totals 14 residues. The V segment lost 1 base and the J segment 5 bases; nucleotides outside the gene matches: 1. The germline gives CDR1 GEAIGNYY, CDR2 EKD. DNA for the CDR3: TGTGCCTGTGACACTCTGGGGGATACAGCACAACTCTTCTTT. Its protein is CACDTLGDTAQLFF.

This clone ranks as medium-sized. One end of the junction fails to match germline, which may point to a read error. The genes are TRDV2 and TRDJ3; 7 bases line up with TRDD3. Germline CDR1 reads GEAIGNYY; CDR2 reads EKD. The CDR3 consists of 16 residues. DNA of the CDR3: TGTGCCTGTGACTGGGGGACCTCCTGGGACGCCCGACAGATGTTTTTC. Protein: CACDWGTSWDARQMFF.

This clone has a handful of counts. Given a far larger clone just one base away, this is likely a sequencing read error. The same CDR3 arises from other DNA sequences in this sample as well. The CDR3 here is CACDTGGYVPSSWDTRQMFF. CDR3 DNA sequence: TGTGCCTGCGACACTGGGGGATACGTGCCGAGCTCCTGGGACACCCGACAGATGTTTTTC. The chain is built from TRDV2 and TRDJ3; 13 nucleotides line up with TRDD3. Germline assignment: CDR1 GEAIGNYY and CDR2 EKD. This CDR3 has 20 residues.

In regard to this clone: A single base is all that separates this from a far larger clone, so a read error is likely. Other DNA sequences of this sample code for an identical CDR3. The rearrangement joins TRDV2 to TRDJ3; 10 bases are a match to TRDD3. With V trimmed by 0 bases and J by 4 bases, 17 bases remained unmatched. The CDR3 contains 22 residues. CDR1 and CDR2 (germline): GEAIGNYY, EKD. For the CDR3, the DNA is TGTGCCTGTGACACCCTATTTACTGGGGGATTCCGTCAGTCTTGGGACACCCGACAGATGTTTTTC. Translated: CACDTLFTGGFRQSWDTRQMFF.

This clone has a handful of counts. The translation of this DNA and the TCRdb protein of a much larger clone differ at residue 16, probably owing to a read error; the protein shown here is translated from the DNA. J is TRDJ3 and V is TRDV2; 7 bases are a match to TRDD3. Germline loops: CDR1 GEAIGNYY, CDR2 EKD. This CDR3 is built from 18 residues. CDR3 in amino acids: CACDTWGSSSWDTRQTFF. The CDR3 bases are TGTGCCTGTGACACCTGGGGGAGTAGCTCCTGGGACACCCGACAGACGTTTTTC.